This T cell receptor (beta chain) was retrieved from a study of beta chain features in type 1 diabetes. General study findings and limits: Within the patient group, naive, central memory and Treg TCRB repertoires appeared more similar to each other than within healthy donors. All four CD4+ subsets from Type 1 diabetes patients carried moderately but significantly shorter TCRB CDR3s. The question left open here concerned HLA type influencing TCRB rearrangement. For patients and controls alike, PCR might favor shorter templates to the same degree.

V was clipped by 3 bases and J by 5 bases, with 4 bases between them. Germline V gene lookup returns CDR1 LGHNA and CDR2 YNFKEQ. The length of the CDR3 is 12 residues. Expressed TCRB transcripts got sequenced, as all isolated RNA was reverse transcribed. Data came from immunoSEQ multiplex PCR; TCRdb stores just in-frame clones and leaves some out. In the table there are tens of thousands of clones, around 49% of which are singletons. A few counts support this clone. The antigen is unknown. The gene calls are TRBV4-2 and TRBJ2-2; D not resolved. Sequences were obtained from central memory CD4+ T cells from blood. The clonotype was recovered from a man aged 25 to 40 with type 1 diabetes. CDR3 residues: CASSHPTGELFF. The CDR3 bases are TGTGCCAGCAGCCACCCGACCGGGGAGCTGTTTTTT.